Presented here are 17 T cell receptor beta chains from one specimen sequenced in a study of shared clonotypes between healthy human individuals. Naive CD8 isolation took CD45RO-negative cells positively selected for CCR7 and excluded terminally differentiated effector memory CD45RA+ cells. The table came from immunoSEQ multiplex PCR; TCRdb's copy has only in-frame clones and leaves some out. Here the sample spans about 2 million clones, over 85% being singletons. Sequencing was performed on naive CD8+ T cells sorted from blood. These receptors came from a man between 18 and 35 years old in good health.

The CDR3 nucleotides are TGTGCCATCAGTGTGACAGGGCTGCTTTACGAGCAGTACTTC. As protein: CAISVTGLLYEQYF. The genes are TRBV10-3 and TRBJ2-7; TRBD1 aligns across 7 bases. Germline values: CDR1 ENHRY, CDR2 SYGVKD. V shed 4 bases and J 4 bases; nucleotides not matched to a gene: 7. The CDR3 totals 14 residues.

This chain connects TRBV5-1 to TRBJ2-7; D remains ambiguous. Trimming cost V 4 bases and J 0 bases, with 8 bases left between them. Germline V gene lookup returns CDR1 SGHRS and CDR2 YFSETQ. This CDR3 region has 13 residues. The CDR3 region is CASSITGSYEQYF. As DNA, the CDR3 is TGCGCCAGCAGCATCACGGGCTCCTACGAGCAGTACTTC.

The gene calls are TRBV14 and TRBJ1-6; TRBD1 is a possible D gene (5 bases). This CDR3 has 17 amino acids. The V and J ends lost 0 bases and 0 bases respectively, with 9 bases between them. Looked up from germline, CDR1 is SGHDN and CDR2 is FVKESK. The CDR3 loop reads CASSQDSTGSYNSPLHF. The DNA of the CDR3 is TGTGCCAGCAGCCAAGACTCTACAGGCTCCTATAATTCACCCCTCCACTTT. Based on the CDR3 plus reference TRBV14 and TRBJ1-6, the full variable domain is EAGVTQFPSHSVIEKGQTVTLRCDPISGHDNLYWYRRVMGKEIKFLLHFVKESKQDESGMPNNRFLAERTGGTYSTLKVQPAELEDSGVYFCASSQDSTGSYNSPLHFGNGTRLTVT.

V gene TRBV7-9 combines with J gene TRBJ2-3; D unresolved. V was clipped by 5 bases and J by 0 bases, with 15 bases between them. This CDR3 region has 16 residues. Germline CDR1 SEHNR, CDR2 FQNEAQ (reference sequence). CDR3 region: CASSLTDDPSTDTQYF. The CDR3, as DNA: TGTGCCAGCAGCCTTACCGACGATCCTAGCACAGATACGCAGTATTTT.

The chain joins TRBV6-1 to TRBJ2-1, with D tentatively TRBD2 (6 bases). Germline values: CDR1 MNHNS, CDR2 SASEGT. CDR3 length: 15 amino acids. Trimming left V 4 bases short and J 0 bases short, with 10 bases between. CDR3 bases: TGTGCCAGCAGTGCAGGGAGGAGCTCCTACAATGAGCAGTTCTTC. It is translated as CASSAGRSSYNEQFF.

The rearrangement links TRBV4-2 to TRBJ1-6; no firm D call. The CDR3 length is 18 residues. With 0 bases removed from V and 4 bases from J, the gap between germline ends came to 16 bases. Looked up from germline, CDR1 is LGHNA and CDR2 is YNFKEQ. The CDR3: CASSQEGLSATYNSPLHF. The CDR3 region has the DNA TGTGCCAGCAGCCAAGAAGGGTTGTCAGCTACTTATAATTCACCCCTCCACTTT.

J is TRBJ2-3 and V is TRBV18; no reliable D call. The V end lost 2 bases, the J end lost 1 base, and 10 bases lay between the germline ends. CDR1 KGHSH and CDR2 LQKENI come from the germline V gene. There are 15 residues in the CDR3. The CDR3 loop reads CASSPNPYRTDTQYF. CDR3 bases: TGTGCCAGCTCACCAAACCCGTACCGCACAGATACGCAGTATTTT. The variable domain in full, with the rest retrieved from reference TRBV18 and TRBJ2-3, is NAGVMQNPRHLVRRRGQEARLRCSPMKGHSHVYWYRQLPEEGLKFMVYLQKENIIDESGMPKERFSAEFPKEGPSILRIQQVVRGDSAAYFCASSPNPYRTDTQYFGPGTRLTVL.

The genes are TRBV19 and TRBJ2-1, with TRBD2 matching over 7 bases. From germline, CDR1 is LNHDA and CDR2 SQIVND (reference sequence). This CDR3 comprises 14 residues. The J segment lost 13 bases and the V segment lost 5 bases, leaving 14 bases of the junction unmatched. The CDR3 loop reads CASSSPGLVVDQFF. As DNA, the CDR3 is TGTGCCAGTAGTTCCCCTGGACTAGTAGTCGACCAGTTCTTC.

This chain connects TRBV2 to TRBJ2-7; the D gene is possibly TRBD1 (8 bases). The CDR3 length is 14 residues. V shed 6 bases and J shed 0 bases, with 12 bases lying between them. Germline V CDR1 and CDR2: SNHLY, FYNNEI. CDR3 protein: CASRHRGGSYEQYF. For the CDR3, the DNA is TGTGCCAGCAGGCACAGGGGGGGCTCCTACGAGCAGTACTTC.

This clone was observed a handful of times. The rearrangement uses TRBV4-1 and TRBJ1-5, with TRBD1 as a possible D gene (5 bases). Looked up from germline, CDR1 is MGHRA and CDR2 is YSYEKL. There are 14 residues in the CDR3. Deletions cut 1 base from V and 6 bases from J, with 10 bases between. CDR3 in amino acids: CASSQAGLGQPQHF. DNA of the CDR3: TGCGCCAGCAGCCAAGCAGGGCTCGGTCAGCCCCAGCATTTT.

CDR3 sequence (DNA): TGTGCCAGCAGCGTCCGAGAAACTACCCACACCGGGGAGCTGTTTTTT. Translated, it gives CASSVRETTHTGELFF. This sequence joins TRBV9 and TRBJ2-2; no clear D. The CDR3 has 16 amino acids. From germline, CDR1 is SGDLS and CDR2 YYNGEE. Trimming took off 2 bases at V and 3 bases at J, with 14 bases between the two ends.

As to this clone: An end of the junction differs from the germline gene, which may be a read error. The chain carries TRBV7-7 and TRBJ2-5, with D unresolved. The germline CDR1 and CDR2 sequences are SSHAT and FNYEAQ (reference sequence). This CDR3 comprises 15 residues. The CDR3 reads CASSLGGPDDGTQYF. The CDR3 nucleotides read TGTGCTAGCAGCTTAGGTGGCCCGGATGATGGGACCCAGTACTTC. The full variable domain, in which reference TRBV7-7 and TRBJ2-5 provide the parts outside the CDR3, is GAGVSQSPRYKVTKRGQDVTLRCDPISSHATLYWYQQALGQGPEFLTYFNYEAQPDKSGLPSDRFSAERPEGSISTLTIQRTEQRDSAMYRCASSLGGPDDGTQYFGPGTRLLVL.

The V call is TRBV5-6, the J call TRBJ2-7; TRBD2 matches 8 bases. CDR3 length equals 17 residues. V shed 1 base and J 1 base; nucleotides not matched to a gene: 10. Germline assignment: CDR1 SGHDT and CDR2 YYEEEE. This CDR3 is CASSLSLAGGLSYEQYF. CDR3 DNA sequence: TGTGCCAGCAGCTTGAGTCTGGCGGGGGGACTGTCCTACGAGCAGTACTTC.

This sequence joins TRBV19 and TRBJ1-5; D is perhaps TRBD1 (5 bases). With 4 bases removed from V and 0 bases from J, the gap between germline ends came to 7 bases. The CDR3 extends over 14 amino acids. The germline CDR1 and CDR2 sequences are LNHDA and SQIVND (reference sequence). The CDR3 nucleotides read TGTGCCAGTAGTACAGGGATTAGCAATCAGCCCCAGCATTTT. Translated: CASSTGISNQPQHF.

This chain connects TRBV29-1 to TRBJ1-1; D is undetermined. The germline V and J ends were trimmed by 0 bases and 5 bases, with 7 bases remaining between them. Germline V gene sequence: CDR1 SQVTM, CDR2 ANQGSEA. The CDR3 has 12 amino acids. CDR3 DNA: TGCAGCGTTGAAGATACTGGGACTGAAGCTTTCTTT. This sequence encodes CSVEDTGTEAFF.

Notes on this clone: This sample includes further DNA sequences coding for the same CDR3. This chain links TRBV9 with TRBJ1-5; no clear D. This CDR3 has 13 amino acids. Germline CDR1 is SGDLS and CDR2 is YYNGEE. V was shortened by 3 bases and J by 1 base, with 5 bases between the two germline ends. The CDR3 DNA sequence: TGTGCCAGCAGCGCCGACAGCAATCAGCCCCAGCATTTT. Translating it yields CASSADSNQPQHF.

DNA for the CDR3: TGTGCCAGCAGCCCTGCGGGACAGTTGGCCTACGAGCAGTACTTC. Its protein product is CASSPAGQLAYEQYF. The rearrangement links TRBV7-9 to TRBJ2-7; perhaps TRBD1 as D (7 bases). The CDR3 consists of 15 residues. Per germline, CDR1 SEHNR and CDR2 FQNEAQ (reference sequence). V shed 5 bases and J shed 2 bases, with 16 bases lying between them.